The next 12 T cell receptor beta chains were all read from a single sample in a study of T cells after yellow fever vaccination. MiXCR, run by TCRdb on the 5' RACE reads, gives a single entry per CDR3 protein. The data show approximately 10,000 distinct CDR3 sequences, with under 5.5% seen just once and around 1.6% held by the top ten. The material sequenced was PBMCs, either bulk or a sorted T-cell subset (CD4+, CD8+, memory, or dextramer-sorted; not recorded which), taken around 15 days after the first yellow fever vaccination. Receptors were obtained from a man between 18 and 35 years old who received the YFV17D yellow fever vaccine.

This clonotype showed up many times. The chain couples TRBV5-6 to TRBJ2-1; D not certain. This CDR3 spans 12 amino acids. Germline V gene data show CDR1 as SGHDT and CDR2 as YYEEEE. V was cut by 4 bases and J by 9 bases, with 11 bases left in between. The CDR3 protein is CASSTPGSEQFF. The CDR3 region has the DNA TGTGCCAGCAGCACCCCCGGGTCTGAGCAGTTCTTC.

This clonotype appeared a few times. The chain employs TRBV29-1 and TRBJ2-3, with D unclear. The ends were cut back, 0 bases at V and 4 bases at J, with 17 bases in the middle. Germline CDR1 SQVTM, CDR2 ANQGSEA. The CDR3 runs to 16 residues. The CDR3 sequence: CSVEDRKGRFPDTQYF. The CDR3 region has the DNA TGCAGCGTTGAAGATCGAAAGGGAAGGTTTCCAGATACGCAGTATTTT.

Judged by abundance, this clonotype is medium-sized. The V call is TRBV27, the J call TRBJ2-2, with TRBD2 matching 7 bases. Germline loops: CDR1 MNHEY, CDR2 SMNVEV (reference sequence). V was pared by 2 bases and J by 6 bases, with 0 bases of the junction left unmatched. CDR3 length: 13 residues. CDR3 in amino acids: CASSLRGAGELFF. CDR3 DNA sequence: TGTGCCAGCAGTTTACGGGGGGCCGGGGAGCTGTTTTTT.

This clonotype is medium-sized by share. The genes are TRBV4-1 and TRBJ1-6; possibly TRBD1 for D (5 bases). Germline V lookup: CDR1 MGHRA, CDR2 YSYEKL. Deletions cut 0 bases from V and 6 bases from J, with 6 bases between. The CDR3 runs to 14 residues. CDR3 sequence reads: CASSQDQGNSPLHF. Written as DNA, the CDR3 is TGCGCCAGCAGCCAAGATCAGGGTAATTCACCCCTCCACTTT.

In its sample, this clonotype ranks as medium-sized (0.01 to 0.1%). The chain links TRBV5-1 to TRBJ2-7, with 8 bases lining up with TRBD1. The germline CDR1 and CDR2 sequences are SGHRS and YFSETQ. This CDR3 contains 14 residues. Unmatched junction bases numbered 6, after V lost 4 bases and J lost 3 bases. The CDR3 is CASSEQGEGYEQYF. In DNA, the CDR3 is TGCGCCAGCAGCGAACAGGGGGAAGGCTACGAGCAGTACTTC.

This clonotype has a count of ten or more. The CDR3 is CSAREGEVRNSPLHF. As DNA, the CDR3 is TGCAGTGCTAGAGAGGGGGAGGTTCGGAATTCACCCCTCCACTTT. The rearrangement uses TRBV20-1 and TRBJ1-6, with D tentatively TRBD1 (5 bases). The CDR3 has 15 amino acids. V lost 0 bases and J lost 7, with 13 bases in between. Germline V gives CDR1 DFQATT, CDR2 SNEGSKA (reference sequence).

This clonotype is judged medium-sized (0.01 to 0.1%). The rearrangement links TRBV5-1 to TRBJ1-2; D may be TRBD1 (6 bases). Trimming left V 4 bases short and J 8 bases short, with 15 bases between. Germline assignment: CDR1 SGHRS and CDR2 YFSETQ. There are 13 residues in the CDR3. CDR3: CASSNIGTKGYTF. The CDR3 DNA follows: TGCGCCAGCAGCAATATCGGGACAAAAGGCTACACCTTC.

The table lists this clonotype with many counts. The chain has TRBV2 and TRBJ1-4, with a tentative D call TRBD1 (6 bases). The V end was cut by 0 bases, the J end by 5 bases, with 13 bases between. Germline V gene data show CDR1 as SNHLY and CDR2 as FYNNEI. The CDR3 has 16 residues. The CDR3 region is CASSEAYGRGNEKLFF. For the CDR3, the DNA is TGTGCCAGCAGTGAAGCTTACGGGAGGGGGAATGAAAAACTGTTTTTT. Based on the CDR3 plus reference TRBV2 and TRBJ1-4, the full variable domain is EPEVTQTPSHQVTQMGQEVILRCVPISNHLYFYWYRQILGQKVEFLVSFYNNEISEKSEIFDDQFSVERPDGSNFTLKIRSTKLEDSAMYFCASSEAYGRGNEKLFFGSGTQLSVL.

This clonotype is deemed medium-sized. V and J are TRBV20-1 and TRBJ2-7, with a tentative D call TRBD2 (5 bases). The CDR3 length is 14 residues. Germline CDR1 reads DFQATT; CDR2 reads SNEGSKA (reference sequence). Trimming took off 5 bases at V and 4 bases at J, with 18 bases between the two ends. The CDR3 loop reads CSAPGNLRKYEQYV. Here the CDR3 DNA reads TGCAGTGCTCCCGGGAACCTCAGGAAGTACGAGCAGTACGTC.

This clonotype was recorded many times. The V gene is TRBV11-2, the J gene TRBJ1-4; unclear D gene. Germline V gene data show CDR1 as SGHAT and CDR2 as FQNNGV. V was trimmed by 5 bases and J by 4 bases, leaving 11 bases between them. This CDR3 region has 14 residues. The CDR3 sequence is CASSGWGGNEKLFF. CDR3 DNA: TGTGCCAGCAGCGGGTGGGGTGGTAATGAAAAACTGTTTTTT.

Note on this clonotype: Possible read error: a much larger clone is one base away. The chain is built from TRBV5-1 and TRBJ1-1, with D possibly being TRBD1 (6 bases). This CDR3 spans 14 amino acids. CDR1 SGHRS and CDR2 YFSETQ come from the germline V gene. The CDR3 nucleotides read TGCTCCAGCAGCCGGGGGCCGACAATGACTGAAGCTTTCTTT. Its protein is CSSSRGPTMTEAFF. The full variable domain, in which reference TRBV5-1 and TRBJ1-1 provide the parts outside the CDR3, is KAGVTQTPRYLIKTRGQQVTLSCSPISGHRSVSWYQQTPGQGLQFLFEYFSETQRNKGNFPGRFSGRQFSNSRSEMNVSTLELGDSALYLCSSSRGPTMTEAFFGQGTRLTVV.

By share, this clonotype ranks as medium-sized. V is TRBV12-3 or TRBV12-4 and J is TRBJ1-1, with D possibly matching TRBD1 (5 bases). Trimming took off 3 bases at V and 1 base at J, with 6 bases between the two ends. This CDR3 comprises 13 residues. The CDR3 bases are TGTGCCAGCAGTTTTGACAGGAACACTGAAGCTTTCTTT. Translating gives CASSFDRNTEAFF.